This note documents a single TCR beta chain sequence. Measured with immunoSEQ multiplex PCR; TCRdb has only the in-frame clones, and not every one. The sample has approximately 100,000 clones, about 70% seen once. These data come from a study of blood T cell repertoires in COVID-19. The CDR3 runs 12 residues. V gave up 4 bases and J gave up 2 bases, with 6 bases separating them. Sequenced material: peripheral blood. This TCR was recovered from a human donor with acute or convalescent COVID-19. The donor label of this sample is uncertain. This rearrangement joins TRBV12-3 or TRBV12-4 to TRBJ2-7; possible D gene TRBD2, 6 bases. This chain's CDR3 is CASSWGAYEQYF. The CDR3 DNA follows: TGTGCCAGCAGTTGGGGGGCCTACGAGCAGTACTTC.